Listed below are T cell receptor beta chains from one sample, sequenced in a study of tumor and adjacent non-tumor tissue in lung cancer. MiXCR, run by TCRdb on the multiplex PCR reads, gives a single entry per CDR3 protein. The sample includes about 110,000 distinct CDR3 sequences, about 61% of them seen just once. Sequences were obtained from distant non-tumor lung tissue. The receptors come from a man aged 55 to 69 with non-small cell lung cancer. CDR3s leave out the opening cysteine and the closing phenylalanine or tryptophan. Fields, in order: V gene, J gene, CDR3 protein.

v_call: TRBV5-5; j_call: TRBJ1-2; cdr3_aa: ASSGHNIFGYI
v_call: TRBV4-3; j_call: TRBJ1-2; cdr3_aa: VSSQTGLYGYT
v_call: TRBV7-9; j_call: TRBJ2-5; cdr3_aa: ASSSLNSRETQY
v_call: TRBV11-3; j_call: TRBJ2-5; cdr3_aa: ASSLDAGDEETQY
v_call: TRBV6-2/TRBV6-3; j_call: TRBJ2-1; cdr3_aa: ACSADGSSYNEQF
v_call: TRBV6-2/TRBV6-3; j_call: TRBJ1-5; cdr3_aa: ASSYGKVLYSNQPQH
v_call: TRBV10-1; j_call: TRBJ2-1; cdr3_aa: ASQGLAESTYNGQF
v_call: TRBV29-1; j_call: TRBJ2-2; cdr3_aa: SVAPTRGGELF
v_call: TRBV5-1; j_call: TRBJ2-3; cdr3_aa: ASSLVGRTTDTQY
v_call: TRBV7-3; j_call: TRBJ1-1; cdr3_aa: ASSRTGMNTETF
v_call: TRBV12-3/TRBV12-4; j_call: TRBJ2-4; cdr3_aa: AGSPFGTGEGNQY
v_call: TRBV19; j_call: TRBJ2-4; cdr3_aa: ASSITGGSKNIQY
v_call: TRBV11-3; j_call: TRBJ2-1; cdr3_aa: ASLEGLAGGPGNEQF